This passage covers 4 T cell receptor beta chains from one sample sequenced in a study of blood T cell repertoires in COVID-19. Produced via immunoSEQ multiplex PCR; TCRdb's table is partial and in-frame only. Seen here are 100,000 to 150,000 clones, approximately 81% observed once, and the top ten hold over 4.5%. Input material: peripheral blood. These TCRs come from a man aged 60 to 69 with acute or convalescent COVID-19.

The V and J genes are TRBV19 and TRBJ2-3; D perhaps matches TRBD2 (5 bases). This CDR3 has 14 amino acids. Germline V CDR1 and CDR2: LNHDA, SQIVND (reference sequence). With 1 base removed from V and 0 bases from J, the gap between germline ends came to 5 bases. CDR3 region: CASSIAGSTDTQYF. The CDR3 DNA is TGTGCCAGTAGTATAGCGGGAAGCACAGATACGCAGTATTTT.

This chain joins TRBV7-8 and TRBJ2-2; 8 bases are shared with TRBD2. In germline, CDR1 is SGHVS, CDR2 FQNEAQ. The CDR3 runs to 16 residues. Trimming took 5 bases from V and 6 from J; bases not matched to a gene: 11. This chain's CDR3 is CASSPVAGWVAGELFF. CDR3 bases: TGTGCCAGCAGCCCTGTAGCGGGGTGGGTCGCCGGGGAGCTGTTTTTT.

This clone is a singleton in its sample. J is TRBJ2-3 and V is TRBV19, with 11 bases aligning to TRBD1. V lost 5 bases and J lost 3; bases outside the gene matches: 7. This CDR3 region has 16 residues. CDR1 and CDR2 (germline): LNHDA, SQIVND (reference sequence). The CDR3 DNA follows: TGTGCCAGTAGTCGAGCCGGGACAGGGGGAACAGATACGCAGTATTTT. Translating gives CASSRAGTGGTDTQYF.

This clone was picked up a small number of times. This chain connects TRBV30 to TRBJ2-7; 8 bases are shared with TRBD2. The germline gives CDR1 GTSNPN, CDR2 SVGIG (reference sequence). The CDR3 is 13 amino acids. V trimming: 0 bases; J trimming: 4 bases; junction bases outside the gene matches: 2. DNA for the CDR3: TGTGCCTGGAGTGTACGGGGGGGTTACGAGCAGTACTTC. Amino acid sequence: CAWSVRGGYEQYF.